Each of the 19 T cell receptor beta chains below was sequenced from the same sample in a study of response to subunit inactivated influenza vaccine. TCRdb analysed the RT-PCR reads with MiXCR anew, one entry per CDR3 protein. The sample has hundreds of thousands of distinct CDR3 sequences; less than 8% are singletons. Material: PBMCs from blood, obtained around 25 months after vaccination. The source of these receptors is a man aged 45 to 75 who received an inactivated influenza vaccine.

The chain carries TRBV20-1 and TRBJ2-7, with TRBD2 matching over 8 bases. Germline loops: CDR1 DFQATT, CDR2 SNEGSKA (reference sequence). The CDR3 totals 15 residues. The junction had 4 bases not matched to a gene; V was cut back by 0 bases and J by 0 bases. The CDR3 loop reads CSAREQSGSSYEQYF. CDR3 sequence (DNA): TGCAGTGCTAGAGAACAGAGCGGGAGCTCCTACGAGCAGTACTTC.

This clonotype appeared many times. The V and J genes are TRBV7-2 and TRBJ2-1; 7 bases agree with TRBD1. V shed 1 base, J shed 5 bases, and the junction held 5 bases outside the gene matches. CDR3 length: 15 residues. Germline loops: CDR1 SGHTA, CDR2 FQGNSA. CDR3 loop: CASSLVSGGHNEQFF. Here the CDR3 DNA reads TGTGCCAGCAGCTTAGTTTCAGGGGGTCACAATGAGCAGTTCTTC.

The chain joins TRBV4-1 to TRBJ2-3; D possibly corresponds to TRBD2 (7 bases). This CDR3 spans 18 amino acids. From germline, CDR1 is MGHRA and CDR2 YSYEKL. V was cut by 6 bases and J by 6 bases, with 28 bases left in between. CDR3 nucleotides: TGCGCCAGCAGTCCGCGTAAGGGGGAGGGCCTACGAGGGGATACGCAGTATTTT. Protein: CASSPRKGEGLRGDTQYF.

This rearrangement joins TRBV20-1 to TRBJ1-5, with 7 bases matching TRBD1. This CDR3 contains 15 residues. V was clipped by 2 bases and J by 4 bases; unmatched bases: 8. Germline CDR1 is DFQATT and CDR2 is SNEGSKA (reference sequence). Here the CDR3 DNA reads TGCAGTGCTAGACCGGTCAGGGGGGGGAATCAGCCCCAGCATTTT. It encodes CSARPVRGGNQPQHF.

The J gene is TRBJ1-2, the V gene TRBV20-1; weak D call: TRBD1 (5 bases). V was cut by 3 bases and J by 8 bases, with 16 bases left in between. Germline V CDR1 and CDR2: DFQATT, SNEGSKA (reference sequence). CDR3 length: 13 amino acids. In DNA, the CDR3 is TGCAGTGCTAGGGTTAATTGGAGGGGAGGCTACACCTTC. Encoded protein: CSARVNWRGGYTF.

The rearrangement links TRBV28 to TRBJ2-2, with 7 bases fitting TRBD1. In germline, CDR1 is MDHEN, CDR2 SYDVKM. V trimming: 7 bases; J trimming: 7 bases; junction bases outside the gene matches: 9. This CDR3 has 14 amino acids. CDR3 loop: CASITGQVHGELFF. CDR3 DNA sequence: TGTGCCAGCATCACCGGACAGGTTCACGGGGAGCTGTTTTTT.

V usage is TRBV5-1 and J usage is TRBJ2-4; TRBD2 aligns across 9 bases. The CDR3 contains 14 residues. The germline V gene encodes CDR1 SGHRS and CDR2 YFSETQ. V shed 5 bases and J 9 bases; nucleotides not matched to a gene: 9. Here the CDR3 DNA reads TGCGCCAGCAGACCCGCCGGGACTAGCCCCATTCAGTACTTC. Translated: CASRPAGTSPIQYF. The full variable domain, completed using reference TRBV5-1 and TRBJ2-4, is KAGVTQTPRYLIKTRGQQVTLSCSPISGHRSVSWYQQTPGQGLQFLFEYFSETQRNKGNFPGRFSGRQFSNSRSEMNVSTLELGDSALYLCASRPAGTSPIQYFGAGTRLSVL.

The rearrangement links TRBV7-9 to TRBJ1-2; no clear D. The V gene's germline CDR1 is SEHNR and CDR2 FQNEAQ (reference sequence). Trimming shortened V by 1 base and J by 4 bases, and 13 bases separated the two germline ends. This CDR3 contains 15 residues. The CDR3 loop is CASSLVGGPGYGYTF. In DNA form, the CDR3 reads TGTGCCAGCAGCTTAGTGGGTGGTCCCGGCTATGGCTACACCTTC.

The chain recombines TRBV11-2 with TRBJ2-3, with 10 positions matching TRBD2. Per the germline V gene, CDR1 is SGHAT and CDR2 is FQNNGV. The ends lost 4 bases at V and 0 bases at J; junction bases unmatched: 4. The CDR3 contains 16 residues. The CDR3 nucleotides are TGTGCCAGCAGCTCGAGGACTAGCGGAAGCACAGATACGCAGTATTTT. Encoded protein: CASSSRTSGSTDTQYF.

In this sample, this clonotype turned up a few times. CDR3 region: CATRGEVNYNSPLHF. In nucleotides, the CDR3 is TGTGCCACCAGGGGGGAGGTGAATTATAATTCACCCCTCCACTTT. This sequence joins TRBV15 and TRBJ1-6; the D gene is possibly TRBD1 (5 bases). From germline, CDR1 is LNHNV and CDR2 YYDKDF (reference sequence). With 6 bases removed from V and 4 bases from J, the gap between germline ends came to 13 bases. The CDR3 consists of 15 residues. The full variable domain, its missing parts supplied by reference TRBV15 and TRBJ1-6, is DAMVIQNPRYQVTQFGKPVTLSCSQTLNHNVMYWYQQKSSQAPKLLFHYYDKDFNNEADTPDNFQSRRPNTSFCFLDIRSPGLGDTAMYLCATRGEVNYNSPLHFGNGTRLTVT.

In this sample, this clonotype turned up a few times. The chain joins TRBV12-3 or TRBV12-4 to TRBJ2-7; TRBD1 might be the D (6 bases). The CDR3 spans 15 residues. V was clipped by 5 bases and J by 6 bases, with 20 bases between them. The CDR3 reads CASSRTGTIEGEQYF. As DNA, the CDR3 is TGTGCCAGCAGTCGAACCGGGACAATCGAGGGCGAGCAGTACTTC.

This clonotype was observed at least ten times. The CDR3 spells CSVEARDRGRNEQFF. The CDR3 DNA is TGCAGCGTTGAGGCGAGGGACAGGGGGCGGAATGAGCAGTTCTTC. V and J are TRBV29-1 and TRBJ2-1, with TRBD1 matching over 12 bases. The CDR3 spans 15 residues. After removal of 3 bases from V and 7 bases from J, the junction contained 7 bases not matched to a gene. Looked up from germline, CDR1 is SQVTM and CDR2 is ANQGSEA.

This clonotype was counted at least ten times. The chain joins TRBV25-1 to TRBJ1-1; D remains unclear. With 8 bases removed from V and 4 bases from J, the gap between germline ends came to 11 bases. Germline V CDR1 and CDR2: MGHDK, SYGVNS. CDR3 size: 12 residues. CDR3 DNA: TGTGCCAGCGGACTAGGCGGCACTGAAGCTTTCTTT. Translation gives CASGLGGTEAFF.

The chain links TRBV20-1 to TRBJ1-2, with TRBD1 as a possible D gene (5 bases). The CDR3 runs to 16 residues. The germline V gene encodes CDR1 DFQATT and CDR2 SNEGSKA (reference sequence). Trimming pared 4 bases from V and 0 bases from J, leaving 18 bases between. The CDR3 region has the DNA TGCAGTGCTACCATGCGGGGGGGTACAGCTAACTATGGCTACACCTTC. Translation: CSATMRGGTANYGYTF.

There are a few counts of this clonotype. The chain is built from TRBV7-3 and TRBJ2-3; the D gene is possibly TRBD2 (6 bases). The V end was cut by 5 bases, the J end by 2 bases, with 11 bases between. Looked up from germline, CDR1 is SGHTA and CDR2 is FQGTGA. This CDR3 contains 14 residues. The DNA of the CDR3 is TGTGCCAGCAGCAGGGACTTGACCACAGATACGCAGTATTTT. The encoded protein is CASSRDLTTDTQYF.

The table lists this clonotype with many counts. V usage is TRBV5-1 and J usage is TRBJ2-7; D possibly matches TRBD1 or TRBD2 (5 bases each). Trimming took 0 bases from V and 6 from J, leaving 16 bases between them. Germline CDR1 is SGHRS and CDR2 is YFSETQ. This CDR3 has 15 residues. DNA for the CDR3: TGCGCCAGCAGCTTGGAGGGACGAAAAGAGGTCGAGCAGTACTTC. Translation: CASSLEGRKEVEQYF.

This clonotype was detected only a few times. This chain joins TRBV20-1 and TRBJ1-1; D not resolved. Germline loops: CDR1 DFQATT, CDR2 SNEGSKA (reference sequence). V lost 3 bases and J lost 1, with 12 bases in between. The CDR3 extends over 14 amino acids. CDR3 sequence reads: CSARRAAGNTEAFF. The CDR3 DNA reads TGCAGTGCTAGGAGGGCCGCCGGGAACACTGAAGCTTTCTTT.

This clonotype was seen more than once but under ten times. The chain uses TRBV11-2 and TRBJ2-1; 8 bases map to TRBD2. With 0 bases clipped from V and 1 base from J, the junction kept 11 bases outside the gene matches. Per the germline V gene, CDR1 is SGHAT and CDR2 is FQNNGV. The CDR3 contains 19 residues. The CDR3 DNA is TGTGCCAGCAGCTTAGATATAACTAGCGGAGTCCTTTCCTACAATGAGCAGTTCTTC. Protein product: CASSLDITSGVLSYNEQFF.

In its sample, this clonotype was seen a few times. The CDR3 DNA reads TGCGCCAGCAGACCTTACGGGACAGGGGGTTTTCAGCCCTATACGCAGTATTTT. It yields the protein CASRPYGTGGFQPYTQYF. The chain joins TRBV5-1 to TRBJ2-3; 11 bases line up with TRBD1. Per germline, CDR1 SGHRS and CDR2 YFSETQ. V lost 5 bases and J lost 7; bases outside the gene matches: 18. The CDR3 length is 18 residues.